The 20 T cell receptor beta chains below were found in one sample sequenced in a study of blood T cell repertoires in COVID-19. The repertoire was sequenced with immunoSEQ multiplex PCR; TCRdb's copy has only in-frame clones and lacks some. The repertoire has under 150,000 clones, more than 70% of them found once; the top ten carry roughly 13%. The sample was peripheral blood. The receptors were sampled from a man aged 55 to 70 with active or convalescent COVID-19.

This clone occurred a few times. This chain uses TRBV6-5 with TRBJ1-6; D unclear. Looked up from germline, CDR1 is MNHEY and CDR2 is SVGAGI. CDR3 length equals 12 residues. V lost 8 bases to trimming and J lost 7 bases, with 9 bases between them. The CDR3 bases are TGTGCCAGCTTGACGGGAAATTCACCCCTCCACTTT. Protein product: CASLTGNSPLHF.

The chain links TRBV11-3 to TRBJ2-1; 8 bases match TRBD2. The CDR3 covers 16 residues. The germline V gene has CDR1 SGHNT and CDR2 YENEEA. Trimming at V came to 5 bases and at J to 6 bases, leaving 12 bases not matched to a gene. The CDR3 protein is CASSPKRSGGPNEQFF. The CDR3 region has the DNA TGTGCCAGCAGCCCCAAAAGGAGCGGGGGTCCCAATGAGCAGTTCTTC.

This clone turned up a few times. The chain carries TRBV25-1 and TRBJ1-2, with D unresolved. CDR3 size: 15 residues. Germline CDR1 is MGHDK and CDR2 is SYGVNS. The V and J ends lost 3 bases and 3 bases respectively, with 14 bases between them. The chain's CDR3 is CASSEGAAGYYGYTF. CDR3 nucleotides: TGTGCCAGCAGTGAGGGAGCTGCCGGATACTATGGCTACACCTTC.

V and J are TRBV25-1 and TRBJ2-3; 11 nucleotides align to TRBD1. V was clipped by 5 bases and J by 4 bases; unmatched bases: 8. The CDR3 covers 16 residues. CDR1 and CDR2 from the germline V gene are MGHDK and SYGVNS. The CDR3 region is CASSLRTGGAADTQYF. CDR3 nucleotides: TGTGCCAGCAGTCTCCGGACAGGGGGCGCGGCAGATACGCAGTATTTT.

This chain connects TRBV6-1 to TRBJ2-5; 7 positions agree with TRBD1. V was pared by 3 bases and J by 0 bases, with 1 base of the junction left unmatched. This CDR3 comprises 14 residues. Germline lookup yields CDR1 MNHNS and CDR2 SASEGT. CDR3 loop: CASSDGTDQETQYF. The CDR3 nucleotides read TGTGCCAGCAGTGATGGGACAGACCAAGAGACCCAGTACTTC.

In DNA, the CDR3 is TGTGCCAGCAGCAAGGACAGGGGGCGCACAGATACGCAGTATTTT. This gives the protein CASSKDRGRTDTQYF. The chain links TRBV2 to TRBJ2-3; 11 positions match TRBD1. The V and J ends lost 6 bases and 1 base, in that order; junction bases with no gene match: 3. The germline V gene encodes CDR1 SNHLY and CDR2 FYNNEI. The CDR3 runs to 15 residues.

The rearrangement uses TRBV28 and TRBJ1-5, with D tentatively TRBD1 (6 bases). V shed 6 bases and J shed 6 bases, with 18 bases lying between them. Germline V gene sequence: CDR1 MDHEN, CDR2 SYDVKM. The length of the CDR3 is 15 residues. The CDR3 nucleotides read TGTGCCAGCAGCTCCCCTACAGGGCAGGGTCAGCCCCAGCATTTT. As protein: CASSSPTGQGQPQHF.

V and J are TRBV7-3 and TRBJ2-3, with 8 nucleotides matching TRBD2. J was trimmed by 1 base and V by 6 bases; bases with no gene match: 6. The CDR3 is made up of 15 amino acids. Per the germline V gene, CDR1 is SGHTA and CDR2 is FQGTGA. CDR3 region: CASSLAGRRTDTQYF. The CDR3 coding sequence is TGTGCCAGCAGTCTAGCGGGCCGACGCACAGATACGCAGTATTTT.

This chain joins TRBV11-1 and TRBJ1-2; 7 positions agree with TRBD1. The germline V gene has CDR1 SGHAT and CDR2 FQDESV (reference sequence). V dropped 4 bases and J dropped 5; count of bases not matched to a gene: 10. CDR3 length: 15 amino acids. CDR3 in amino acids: CASSSSGTVNYGYTF. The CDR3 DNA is TGTGCCAGCAGCTCCTCCGGGACAGTTAATTATGGCTACACCTTC.

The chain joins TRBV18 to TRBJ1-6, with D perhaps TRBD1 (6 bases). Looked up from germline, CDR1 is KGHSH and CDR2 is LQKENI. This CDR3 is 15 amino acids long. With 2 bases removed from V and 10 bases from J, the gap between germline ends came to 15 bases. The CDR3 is CASSPRGQVGSPLHF. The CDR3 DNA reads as TGTGCCAGCTCACCAAGGGGACAAGTCGGATCACCCCTCCACTTT.

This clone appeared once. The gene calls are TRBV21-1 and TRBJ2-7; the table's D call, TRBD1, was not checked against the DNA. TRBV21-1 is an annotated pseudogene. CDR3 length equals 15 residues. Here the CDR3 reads CASSRDRSSSYEQYF. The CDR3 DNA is TGTGCCAGCAGCAGGGACAGGTCGAGCTCCTACGAGCAGTACTTC.

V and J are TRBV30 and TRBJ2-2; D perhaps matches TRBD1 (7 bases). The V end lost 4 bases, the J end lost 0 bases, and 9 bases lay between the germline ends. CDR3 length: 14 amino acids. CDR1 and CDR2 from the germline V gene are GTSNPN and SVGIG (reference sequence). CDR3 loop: CAWTRGANTGELFF. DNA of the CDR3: TGTGCCTGGACCAGGGGGGCGAACACCGGGGAGCTGTTTTTT.

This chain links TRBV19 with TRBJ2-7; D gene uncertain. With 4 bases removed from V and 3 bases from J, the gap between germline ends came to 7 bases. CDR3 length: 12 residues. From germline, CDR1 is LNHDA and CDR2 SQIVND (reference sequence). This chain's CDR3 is CASSRYSYEQYF. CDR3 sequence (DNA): TGTGCCAGTAGTAGGTACAGCTACGAGCAGTACTTC.

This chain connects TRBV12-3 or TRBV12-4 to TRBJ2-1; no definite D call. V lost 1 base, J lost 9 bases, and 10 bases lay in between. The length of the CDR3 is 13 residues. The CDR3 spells CASSLGADGEQFF. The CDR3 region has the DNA TGTGCCAGCAGTTTAGGGGCCGATGGTGAGCAGTTCTTC.

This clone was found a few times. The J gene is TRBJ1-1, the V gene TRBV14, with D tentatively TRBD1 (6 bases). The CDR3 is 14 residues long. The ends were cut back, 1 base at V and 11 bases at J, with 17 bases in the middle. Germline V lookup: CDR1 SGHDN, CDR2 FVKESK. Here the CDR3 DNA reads TGTGCCAGCAGCCAAGTCAGGGGCGCGTCGGGGGCTTTCTTT. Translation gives CASSQVRGASGAFF.

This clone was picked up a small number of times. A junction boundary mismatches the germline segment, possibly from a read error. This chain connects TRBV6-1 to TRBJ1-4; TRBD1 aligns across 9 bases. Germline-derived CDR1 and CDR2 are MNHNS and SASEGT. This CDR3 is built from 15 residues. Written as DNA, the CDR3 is TGTGCCAGCAGGGAAGAACAGGGGGCGCTTGAAAAACTGTTTTTT. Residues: CASREEQGALEKLFF.

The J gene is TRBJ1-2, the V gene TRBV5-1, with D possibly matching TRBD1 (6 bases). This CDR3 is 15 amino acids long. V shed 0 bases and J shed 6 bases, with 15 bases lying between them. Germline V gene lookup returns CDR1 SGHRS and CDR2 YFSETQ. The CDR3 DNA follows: TGCGCCAGCAGCTTGGGCAGGGGCAATGCAAATGGCTACACCTTC. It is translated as CASSLGRGNANGYTF.

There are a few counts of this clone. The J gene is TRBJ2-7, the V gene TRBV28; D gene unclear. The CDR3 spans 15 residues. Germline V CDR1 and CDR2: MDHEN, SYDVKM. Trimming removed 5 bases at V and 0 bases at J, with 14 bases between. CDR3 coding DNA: TGTGCCAGCAGTACTTCCGGGTTTAGCTCCTACGAGCAGTACTTC. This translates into CASSTSGFSSYEQYF.

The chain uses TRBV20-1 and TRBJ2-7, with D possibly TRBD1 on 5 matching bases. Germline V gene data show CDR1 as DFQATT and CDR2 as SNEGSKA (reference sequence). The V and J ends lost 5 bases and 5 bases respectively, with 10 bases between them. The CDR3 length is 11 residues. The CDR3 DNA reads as TGCAGTGCTTCGCTAGGGGACGAGCAGTACTTC. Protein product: CSASLGDEQYF.

CDR3 sequence: CASSFPLTGRGIGELFF. Here the CDR3 DNA reads TGTGCCAGCAGTTTCCCCCTGACTGGCAGGGGAATAGGGGAGCTGTTTTTT. The J gene is TRBJ2-2, the V gene TRBV27, with TRBD1 as a possible D gene (6 bases). V shed 3 bases and J shed 8 bases, with 22 bases lying between them. CDR1 and CDR2 from the germline V gene are MNHEY and SMNVEV (reference sequence). This CDR3 region has 17 residues.